The rows below give T cell receptor beta chains drawn from one sample of a study of beta chain features in type 1 diabetes. TCRdb's table, derived via immunoSEQ multiplex PCR, lists solely in-frame clones and lacks some. The sample lists 500,000 to 850,000 clones, over 12% occurring once. The sequenced sample was naive CD4+ T cells from blood. The receptors shown here come from a man aged 18 to 29 with type 1 diabetes. Each CDR3 is given with its conserved first and last residue. The D gene is left open where the match is weak. Clone size is stated in some rows and not others, as once, few, many or a class when expanded.

TRBJ2-7	TRBV7-3	TRBD1	.	CASSPGGPGHYEQYF	TGTGCCAGCAGCCCAGGGGGTCCCGGCCACTACGAGCAGTACTTC
TRBJ1-2	TRBV25-1	TRBD1	.	CASSEWGQGGYTF	TGTGCCAGCAGTGAATGGGGACAGGGAGGCTACACCTTC
TRBJ2-1	TRBV2	.	.	CASSEVLVLSGEQFF	TGTGCCAGCAGTGAAGTACTAGTTCTCAGCGGTGAGCAGTTCTTC
TRBJ1-2	TRBV2	.	.	CASSETLLPGPNYGYTF	TGTGCCAGCAGTGAAACCCTCCTACCGGGACCTAACTATGGCTACACCTTC
TRBJ1-5	TRBV18	TRBD1	few	CASSPPSGTGYYQPQHF	TGTGCCAGCTCACCGCCCTCCGGGACAGGGTATTATCAGCCCCAGCATTTT
TRBJ1-3	TRBV30	TRBD1	.	CACNTGQGSGNTIYF	TGTGCCTGCAATACGGGACAGGGCTCTGGAAACACCATATATTTT
TRBJ2-3	TRBV5-4	TRBD2	.	CASTPAGVRSDTQYF	TGTGCCAGCACCCCAGCGGGGGTCAGGTCGGATACGCAGTATTTT
TRBJ2-3	TRBV6-6	.	few	CASSIRLEADTQYF	TGTGCCAGCAGCATCCGACTAGAGGCAGATACGCAGTATTTT
TRBJ2-1	TRBV30	TRBD2	.	CAWFSLAGASYNEQFF	TGTGCCTGGTTTTCACTAGCGGGGGCCTCCTACAATGAGCAGTTCTTC
TRBJ1-1	TRBV30	.	.	CAWSVQGNTEAFF	TGTGCCTGGAGTGTGCAGGGAAACACTGAAGCTTTCTTT
TRBJ2-6	TRBV13	.	.	CASSLDLSGANVLTF	TGTGCCAGCAGCTTAGACCTCTCTGGGGCCAACGTCCTGACTTTC
TRBJ1-1	TRBV10-3	.	.	CAISESQGNTEAFF	TGTGCCATCAGTGAGTCCCAGGGGAACACTGAAGCTTTCTTT
TRBJ1-5	TRBV6-6	.	few	CAARQGFSNQPQHF	TGTGCCGCGCGGCAGGGGTTTAGCAATCAGCCCCAGCATTTT
TRBJ2-3	TRBV4-3	TRBD1	few	CASSQEGTGLVTQYF	TGCGCCAGCAGCCAAGAGGGGACAGGGCTGGTTACGCAGTATTTT
TRBJ1-3	TRBV4-3	.	.	CASSQGQGLSGNTIYF	TGCGCCAGCAGCCAAGGACAAGGCCTCTCTGGAAACACCATATATTTT